The subject of this entry is one T cell receptor beta chain. Its target is not known. Drawing of peripheral blood yielded about 9.6 milliliters from each donor. A second PCR of 7 to 11 cycles used a sample-barcoded 5' primer and a J-beta primer mix. From the 5' RACE reads, TCRdb called clonotypes with MiXCR, one entry per CDR3 protein. Of 1,800,000 or so distinct CDR3 sequences in the sample, about two fifths are singletons; the top ten hold roughly 24%. Germline V gene lookup returns CDR1 ENHRY and CDR2 SYGVKD. Trimming stripped 7 bases from V and 4 bases from J, with 8 bases between. The CDR3 loop spans 13 amino acids. This specimen comes from a study of blood T cells in healthy people across ages. Study results and limitations: Per million T cells, TCR beta diversity dropped about linearly as age rose. Because donor CMV status was unknown, expanded clonotype changes were possibly confounded. Diversity figures based on one million T cells were deemed too low.

V and J are TRBV10-3 and TRBJ1-6; tentatively, D is TRBD1 (6 bases). The sequence was obtained from a human donor in good health. The sample was blood. The CDR3: CAIKDRYNSPLHF. CDR3 nucleotide sequence: TGTGCCATCAAAGACAGGTATAATTCACCCCTCCACTTT.